The TCR beta chain described here comes from a study of shared clonotypes between healthy human individuals. Findings and caveats of the study: Between a few donors, naive CD4 clonotypes were shared at a level of approximately 5%.

Assay runs were performed at deep level. Here immunoSEQ multiplex PCR was the method, and the copy in TCRdb shows in-frame clones only, minus some. Of about 79,000 clones listed, 62% are singletons. The CDR3 is 15 residues long. Germline loops: CDR1 LNHDA, CDR2 SQIVND (reference sequence). With 6 bases clipped from V and 0 bases from J, the junction kept 6 bases outside the gene matches. Worth noting for this clone: Its antigen is currently unknown.

The gene calls are TRBV19 and TRBJ2-7; TRBD1 matches at 9 bases. Input material: memory CD8+ T cells sorted from blood. Subset given: CD45RO+ cells pooled with CCR7-negative TemRA cells. This clonotype was obtained from a man aged 25 to 40 in good health. CDR3 amino acids: CASRDRGLSSYEQYF. The CDR3 DNA is TGTGCCAGTAGGGACAGGGGCCTTAGCTCCTACGAGCAGTACTTC.